This T cell receptor (beta chain) derives from a study of blood T cell repertoires in COVID-19. About the research overall: From the United States, Italy and Spain came samples of acute and convalescent COVID-19. T cells, B-cell-depleted T cells, or PBMCs supplied cDNA or gDNA.

The CDR3 is 15 amino acids. The germline V gene encodes CDR1 KGHSY and CDR2 FQNENV. V dropped 4 bases and J dropped 0 bases, with 7 bases sitting between them. Authors' data handling: Estimates of nucleated cell counts were drawn from the amplification of reference gene primers. The assay was immunoSEQ multiplex PCR, and TCRdb's table has in-frame clones only and misses some. V and J calls and clone size are as listed in that table; D and trimming were resolved from the DNA. The sample records 250,000 to 300,000 clones, about 88% being singletons. The chain uses TRBV16 and TRBJ2-6; possible D gene TRBD2, 5 bases. The TCR was taken from a woman in her 40s who had recovered from COVID-19. The sample consisted of peripheral blood. The CDR3 DNA follows: TGTGCCAGCAGCCTCGGAGGCTCTGGGGCCAACGTCCTGACTTTC. It codes for CASSLGGSGANVLTF. The full variable domain, with the rest looked up from reference TRBV16 and TRBJ2-6, is GEEVAQTPKHLVRGEGQKAKLYCAPIKGHSYVFWYQQVLKNEFKFLISFQNENVFDETGMPKERFSAKCLPNSPCSLEIQATKLEDSAVYFCASSLGGSGANVLTFGAGSRLTVL.